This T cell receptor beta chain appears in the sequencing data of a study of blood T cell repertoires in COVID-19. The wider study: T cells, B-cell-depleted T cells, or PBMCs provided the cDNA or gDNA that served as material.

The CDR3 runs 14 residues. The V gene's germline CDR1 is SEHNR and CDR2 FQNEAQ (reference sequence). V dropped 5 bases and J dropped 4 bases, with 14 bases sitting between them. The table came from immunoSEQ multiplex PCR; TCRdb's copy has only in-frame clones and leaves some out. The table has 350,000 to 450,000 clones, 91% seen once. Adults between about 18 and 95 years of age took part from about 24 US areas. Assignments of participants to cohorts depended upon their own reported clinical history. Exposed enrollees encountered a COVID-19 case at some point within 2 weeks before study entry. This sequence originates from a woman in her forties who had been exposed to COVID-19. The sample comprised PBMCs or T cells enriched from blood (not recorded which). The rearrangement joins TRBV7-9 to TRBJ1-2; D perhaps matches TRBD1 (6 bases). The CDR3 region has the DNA TGTGCCAGCAGCCCCCAGGGGACGACCTATGGCTACACCTTC. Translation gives CASSPQGTTYGYTF.